This T cell receptor (beta chain) was identified during a study of T cells expressing NK-cell markers. Study details: Investigators obtained TCR beta repertoires from sorted CD3+CD56+NKG2C+, CD3+CD56+NKG2C- and CD3+CD56-NKG2C+ T cells. Study-level results: The study found these clonotypes also leading the CD3+CD56-NKG2C+ fraction in a few donors. Dominant NKG2C+ clonotype frequencies of about 1.0-7.0% of CD8+ T cells were measured in several donors.

Libraries used 5'RACE template switching adding universal primer site and UMIs. TCRdb re-called the 5' RACE reads and shows each CDR3 protein once, DNA omitted. The sample totals around 8,000 distinct CDR3 sequences. Germline values: CDR1 SGDLS, CDR2 YYNGEE. This CDR3 is built from 17 residues. For this clonotype: The antigen is unknown.

This chain joins TRBV9 and TRBJ2-7; TCRdb picks TRBD2, but there is no DNA to check that call. The sample consisted of blood T cells: a sorted CD56 or NKG2C T cell subset, CD4+ or CD8+ T cells, or bulk PBMC T cells (not recorded which). The sequence came from a man younger than 35 in good health. The CDR3 loop is CASSVDGTSGRRAEQYF.